These 14 T cell receptor beta chains were sequenced from one sample in a study of cytomegalovirus exposure and HLA in healthy donors. The primer mix had 60 Vbeta and 13 Jbeta primers. TCRdb's copy holds only in-frame clones and misses some; the assay was immunoSEQ multiplex PCR. The sample yields about 98,000 clones, approximately 79% seen once. The specimen sequenced was PBMCs. Every receptor here comes from a male donor in good health and CMV-seronegative.

The chain is built from TRBV5-1 and TRBJ2-3, with D maybe TRBD1 (6 bases). Per germline, CDR1 SGHRS and CDR2 YFSETQ. The CDR3 is made up of 16 amino acids. V lost 0 bases to trimming and J lost 3 bases, with 14 bases between them. The CDR3 region is CASSLEGDTKTDTQYF. DNA of the CDR3: TGCGCCAGCAGCTTGGAAGGGGACACGAAAACAGATACGCAGTATTTT.

The chain employs TRBV11-2 and TRBJ1-1; D is uncertain. Germline lookup yields CDR1 SGHAT and CDR2 FQNNGV. Between the trimmed V and J ends, which lost 0 bases and 3 bases, there was a span of 8 bases. The length of the CDR3 is 14 residues. CDR3 nucleotides: TGTGCCAGCAGCTTAGACCGGCTAGACACTGAAGCTTTCTTT. Its translation is CASSLDRLDTEAFF.

This chain links TRBV6-5 with TRBJ2-7, with 10 bases aligning to TRBD1. CDR1 and CDR2 (germline): MNHEY, SVGAGI. CDR3 length equals 14 residues. V gave up 7 bases and J gave up 2 bases; unmatched junction bases: 5. CDR3 nucleotides: TGTGCCAGCAACAACGGACAGGGGGCCTACGAGCAGTACTTC. This encodes CASNNGQGAYEQYF.

V is TRBV10-3 and J is TRBJ2-5; perhaps TRBD2 as D (6 bases). Germline CDR1 ENHRY, CDR2 SYGVKD. The CDR3 spans 14 residues. The ends were cut back, 3 bases at V and 0 bases at J, with 8 bases in the middle. CDR3 coding DNA: TGTGCCATCAGTGAATGGGGGGACCAAGAGACCCAGTACTTC. It encodes CAISEWGDQETQYF.

This clone was detected a few times. The chain is built from TRBV5-1 and TRBJ2-2, with 13 bases aligning to TRBD2. Germline loops: CDR1 SGHRS, CDR2 YFSETQ. This CDR3 is built from 18 residues. Trimming at V came to 3 bases and at J to 4 bases, leaving 9 bases not matched to a gene. The CDR3 sequence is CASSSLGLAGIGTGELFF. The CDR3 coding sequence is TGCGCCAGCAGCTCATTGGGACTAGCGGGGATCGGCACCGGGGAGCTGTTTTTT.

This clone has just one count. The rearrangement links TRBV20-1 to TRBJ2-2, with 7 bases matching TRBD1. This CDR3 has 11 residues. Trimming took 4 bases from V and 8 from J; bases not matched to a gene: 1. CDR1 and CDR2 from the germline V gene are DFQATT and SNEGSKA (reference sequence). The CDR3 sequence: CSAKDRGELFF. The CDR3 region has the DNA TGCAGTGCTAAGGACAGGGGGGAGCTGTTTTTT.

The V and J genes are TRBV4-2 and TRBJ2-3; 11 positions match TRBD2. With 1 base clipped from V and 1 base from J, the junction kept 4 bases outside the gene matches. Germline V gene data show CDR1 as LGHNA and CDR2 as YNFKEQ. This CDR3 is 17 amino acids long. The DNA for the CDR3 is TGTGCCAGCAGCCAAGCGCTAGCGGGGGGCGGCACAGATACGCAGTATTTT. Translated: CASSQALAGGGTDTQYF.

The chain recombines TRBV4-3 with TRBJ2-7, with D perhaps TRBD1 (6 bases). Trimming cost V 0 bases and J 1 base, with 7 bases left between them. The CDR3 extends over 14 amino acids. Germline CDR1 and CDR2: LGHNA and YSLEER. DNA for the CDR3: TGCGCCAGCAGCCAAGATAGGGGGTCCTACGAGCAGTACTTC. It translates to CASSQDRGSYEQYF.

The chain combines TRBV9 with TRBJ2-7; TRBD1 might be the D (5 bases). The V and J ends lost 0 bases and 7 bases respectively, with 5 bases between them. From germline, CDR1 is SGDLS and CDR2 YYNGEE. The CDR3 sequence is 11 residues long. The CDR3: CASSVGTEQYF. In DNA form, the CDR3 reads TGTGCCAGCAGCGTAGGGACAGAGCAGTACTTC.

The chain joins TRBV18 to TRBJ1-1, with D unclear. Germline CDR1 KGHSH, CDR2 LQKENI. CDR3 length: 13 amino acids. Trimming shortened V by 2 bases and J by 4 bases, and 8 bases separated the two germline ends. Written as DNA, the CDR3 is TGTGCCAGCTCACCAACGAGCGGCACTGAAGCTTTCTTT. Protein sequence: CASSPTSGTEAFF.

CDR3 sequence (DNA): TGTGCCAGCAGTTTACCCTTCAGACTCCCGGCTACGCAGTATTTT. This codes for CASSLPFRLPATQYF. V and J are TRBV28 and TRBJ2-3; D is undetermined. This CDR3 contains 15 residues. CDR1 MDHEN and CDR2 SYDVKM come from the germline V gene. V was trimmed by 2 bases and J by 8 bases, leaving 17 bases between them.

The rearrangement joins TRBV5-1 to TRBJ1-2; D is unclear. From germline, CDR1 is SGHRS and CDR2 YFSETQ. The CDR3 covers 16 residues. The V end was cut by 0 bases, the J end by 0 bases, with 12 bases between. The CDR3 DNA sequence: TGCGCCAGCAGCTTGGATACCGAGTCCTCTAACTATGGCTACACCTTC. It codes for CASSLDTESSNYGYTF. Supplemented by reference TRBV5-1 and TRBJ1-2, the full variable domain reads KAGVTQTPRYLIKTRGQQVTLSCSPISGHRSVSWYQQTPGQGLQFLFEYFSETQRNKGNFPGRFSGRQFSNSRSEMNVSTLELGDSALYLCASSLDTESSNYGYTFGSGTRLTVV.

The genes are TRBV2 and TRBJ1-5; 7 bases line up with TRBD1. Germline V gene sequence: CDR1 SNHLY, CDR2 FYNNEI. CDR3 length: 15 residues. V was pared by 4 bases and J by 3 bases, with 6 bases of the junction left unmatched. The DNA for the CDR3 is TGTGCCAGCAGTGTAGGGGACAGAAACAATCAGCCCCAGCATTTT. It encodes CASSVGDRNNQPQHF.

This clone was seen only a few times. CDR3 protein: CASSNGQTSGAPLETQYF. The CDR3 DNA reads as TGTGCCAGCAGCAACGGCCAAACCAGCGGGGCCCCTCTTGAGACCCAGTACTTC. This chain links TRBV5-4 with TRBJ2-5, with 7 positions matching TRBD2. Germline V CDR1 and CDR2: SGHNT, YYREEE (reference sequence). J lost 5 bases, V lost 4 bases, and 20 bases had no gene match. The CDR3 is 18 residues long.